This paragraph covers one TCR beta chain sequence. The data are from a study of PD-1 blockade in classical Hodgkin lymphoma. Study-level information: Each patient was given nivolumab 3 mg/kg through a vein every 2 weeks.

All trial patients relapsed after autologous stem cell transplantation. The patients, who had relapsed/refractory classical Hodgkin lymphoma, achieved best responses of complete response, partial response or progressive disease. Generated by immunoSEQ multiplex PCR, the TCRdb table keeps only in-frame clones and is missing some. Of about 98,000 clones in the sample, around 90% are singletons; the top ten hold approximately 2.8%. The sequence derives from a human donor with classical Hodgkin lymphoma. Sequences were derived from peripheral blood mononuclear cells (PBMCs), sampled at baseline.

The CDR3 spells CASSQPLAGDTGELFF. CDR3 nucleotides: TGTGCCAGCAGCCAGCCACTAGCGGGGGACACCGGGGAGCTGTTTTTT. The V gene is TRBV4-2, the J gene TRBJ2-2, with 11 bases that match TRBD2. V lost 3 bases to trimming and J lost 3 bases; unmatched junction nucleotides: 3. The CDR3 has 16 residues. From germline, CDR1 is LGHNA and CDR2 YNFKEQ.